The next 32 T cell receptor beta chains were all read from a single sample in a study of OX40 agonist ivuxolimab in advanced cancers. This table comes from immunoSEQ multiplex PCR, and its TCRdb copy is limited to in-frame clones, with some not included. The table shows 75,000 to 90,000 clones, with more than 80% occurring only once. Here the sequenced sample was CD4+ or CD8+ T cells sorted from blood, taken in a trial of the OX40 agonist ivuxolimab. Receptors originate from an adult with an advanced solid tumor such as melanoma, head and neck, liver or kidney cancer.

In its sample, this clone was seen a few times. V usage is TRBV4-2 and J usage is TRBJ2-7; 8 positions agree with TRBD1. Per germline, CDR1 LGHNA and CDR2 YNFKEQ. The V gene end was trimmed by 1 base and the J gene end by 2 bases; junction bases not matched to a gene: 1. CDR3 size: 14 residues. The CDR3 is CASSQGQGTYEQYF. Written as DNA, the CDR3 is TGTGCCAGCAGCCAAGGACAGGGGACCTACGAGCAGTACTTC.

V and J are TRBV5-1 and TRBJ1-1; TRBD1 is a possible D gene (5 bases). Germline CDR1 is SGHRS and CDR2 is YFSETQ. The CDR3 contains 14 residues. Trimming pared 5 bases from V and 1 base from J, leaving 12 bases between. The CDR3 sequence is CASRPAGRNTEAFF. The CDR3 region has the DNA TGCGCCAGCAGGCCCGCGGGACGGAACACTGAAGCTTTCTTT.

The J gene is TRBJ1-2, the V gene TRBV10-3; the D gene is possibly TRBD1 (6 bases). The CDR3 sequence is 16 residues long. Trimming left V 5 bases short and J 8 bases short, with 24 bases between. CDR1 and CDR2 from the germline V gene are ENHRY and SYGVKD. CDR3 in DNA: TGTGCCATCAGTCAAACCGGGACACTCGCCCGCTACGGCTACACCTTC. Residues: CAISQTGTLARYGYTF.

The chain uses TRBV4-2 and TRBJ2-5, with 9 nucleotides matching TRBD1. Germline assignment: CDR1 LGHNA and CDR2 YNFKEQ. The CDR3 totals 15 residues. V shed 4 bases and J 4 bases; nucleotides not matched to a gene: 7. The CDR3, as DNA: TGTGCCAGCAGCCCGGGACAGGGTTGGGGAGAGACCCAGTACTTC. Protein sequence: CASSPGQGWGETQYF.

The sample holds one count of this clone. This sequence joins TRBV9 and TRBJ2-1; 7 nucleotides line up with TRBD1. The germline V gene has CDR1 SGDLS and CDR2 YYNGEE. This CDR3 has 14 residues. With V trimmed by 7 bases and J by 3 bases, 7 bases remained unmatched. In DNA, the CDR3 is TGTGCCAGCGGTATTGGGGACAGCTACAATGAGCAGTTCTTC. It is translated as CASGIGDSYNEQFF.

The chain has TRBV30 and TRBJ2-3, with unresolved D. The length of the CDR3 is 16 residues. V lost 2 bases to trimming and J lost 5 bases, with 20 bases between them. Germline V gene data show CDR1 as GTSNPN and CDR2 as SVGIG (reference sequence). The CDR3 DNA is TGTGCCTGGAGTAAAACCCTTTCATTGGGGAAAGATACGCAGTATTTT. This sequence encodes CAWSKTLSLGKDTQYF.

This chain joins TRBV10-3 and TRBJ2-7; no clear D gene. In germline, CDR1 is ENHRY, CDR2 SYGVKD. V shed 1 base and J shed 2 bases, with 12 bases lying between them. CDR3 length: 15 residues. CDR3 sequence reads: CAISELRLIAYEQYF. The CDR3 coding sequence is TGTGCCATCAGTGAGTTAAGGCTGATCGCCTACGAGCAGTACTTC.

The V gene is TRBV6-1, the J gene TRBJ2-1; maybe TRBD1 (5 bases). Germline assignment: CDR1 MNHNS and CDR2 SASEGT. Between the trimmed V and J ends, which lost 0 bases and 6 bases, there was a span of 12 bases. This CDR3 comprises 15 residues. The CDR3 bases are TGTGCCAGCAGTGAAGCCCGGGTTGGGGCCAATGAGCAGTTCTTC. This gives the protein CASSEARVGANEQFF.

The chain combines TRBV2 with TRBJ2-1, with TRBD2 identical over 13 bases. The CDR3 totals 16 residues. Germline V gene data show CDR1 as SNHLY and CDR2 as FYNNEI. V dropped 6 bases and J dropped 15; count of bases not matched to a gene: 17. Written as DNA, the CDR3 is TGTGCCAGCAGCCCGGGGGGGGGACTAGCGGGGCCCGGGCTGTTCTTC. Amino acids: CASSPGGGLAGPGLFF.

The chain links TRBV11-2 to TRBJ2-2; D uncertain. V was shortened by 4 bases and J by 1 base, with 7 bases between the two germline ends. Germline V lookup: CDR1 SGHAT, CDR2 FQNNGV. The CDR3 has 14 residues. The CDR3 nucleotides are TGTGCCAGCAGCTCCCAGCAGAACACCGGGGAGCTGTTTTTT. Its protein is CASSSQQNTGELFF.

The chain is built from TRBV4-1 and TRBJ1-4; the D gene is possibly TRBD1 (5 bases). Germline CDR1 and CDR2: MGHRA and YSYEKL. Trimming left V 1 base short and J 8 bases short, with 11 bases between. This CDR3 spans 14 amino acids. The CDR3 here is CASSQGTFGEKLFF. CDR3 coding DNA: TGCGCCAGCAGCCAAGGGACATTCGGAGAAAAACTGTTTTTT.

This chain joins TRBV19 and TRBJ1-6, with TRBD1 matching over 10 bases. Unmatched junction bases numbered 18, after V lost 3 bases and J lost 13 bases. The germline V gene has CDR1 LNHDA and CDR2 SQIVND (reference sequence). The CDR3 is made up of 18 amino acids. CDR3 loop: CASSIQIPRTGGPSPLHF. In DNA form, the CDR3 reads TGTGCCAGTAGTATCCAGATCCCTCGGACAGGGGGGCCCTCGCCCCTCCACTTT.

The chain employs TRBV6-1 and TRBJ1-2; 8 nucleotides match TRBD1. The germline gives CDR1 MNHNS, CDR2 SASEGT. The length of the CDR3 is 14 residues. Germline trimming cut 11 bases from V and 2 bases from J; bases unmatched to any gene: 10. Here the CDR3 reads CAGMPGGLNYGYTF. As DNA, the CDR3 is TGTGCCGGTATGCCAGGGGGCCTGAACTATGGCTACACCTTC.

The CDR3 DNA sequence: TGTGCCAGCGTACTAGCGGCGCTCTCGAACACCGGGGAGCTGTTTTTT. Translating it yields CASVLAALSNTGELFF. V gene TRBV11-2 combines with J gene TRBJ2-2; 8 bases fit TRBD2. The V segment lost 8 bases and the J segment 0 bases; nucleotides outside the gene matches: 8. Germline V gene data show CDR1 as SGHAT and CDR2 as FQNNGV. The CDR3 length is 16 residues.

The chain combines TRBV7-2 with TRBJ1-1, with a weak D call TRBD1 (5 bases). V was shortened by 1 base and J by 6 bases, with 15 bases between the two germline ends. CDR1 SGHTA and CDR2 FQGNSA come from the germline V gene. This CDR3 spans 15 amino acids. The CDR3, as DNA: TGTGCCAGCAGCTTAGGTGCAGGGACGATCCCTGAAGCTTTCTTT. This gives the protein CASSLGAGTIPEAFF.

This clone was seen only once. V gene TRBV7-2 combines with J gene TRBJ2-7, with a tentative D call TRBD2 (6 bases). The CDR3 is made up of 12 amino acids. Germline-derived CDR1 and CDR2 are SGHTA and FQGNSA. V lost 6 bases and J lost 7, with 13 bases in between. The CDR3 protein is CASSGGVREQYF. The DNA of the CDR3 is TGTGCCAGCAGTGGAGGGGTGCGGGAGCAGTACTTC.

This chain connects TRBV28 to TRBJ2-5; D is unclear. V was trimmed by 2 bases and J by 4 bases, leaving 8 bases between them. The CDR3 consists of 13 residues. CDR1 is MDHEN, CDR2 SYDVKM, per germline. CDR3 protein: CASSLVHGETQYF. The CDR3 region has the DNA TGTGCCAGCAGTTTAGTCCACGGAGAGACCCAGTACTTC.

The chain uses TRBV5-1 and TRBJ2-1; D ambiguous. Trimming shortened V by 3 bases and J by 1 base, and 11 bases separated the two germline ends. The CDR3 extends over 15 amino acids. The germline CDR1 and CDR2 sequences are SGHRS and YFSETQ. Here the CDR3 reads CASSWTDDSYNEQFF. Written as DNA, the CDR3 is TGCGCCAGCAGCTGGACGGATGATTCCTACAATGAGCAGTTCTTC. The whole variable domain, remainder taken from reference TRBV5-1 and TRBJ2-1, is KAGVTQTPRYLIKTRGQQVTLSCSPISGHRSVSWYQQTPGQGLQFLFEYFSETQRNKGNFPGRFSGRQFSNSRSEMNVSTLELGDSALYLCASSWTDDSYNEQFFGPGTRLTVL.

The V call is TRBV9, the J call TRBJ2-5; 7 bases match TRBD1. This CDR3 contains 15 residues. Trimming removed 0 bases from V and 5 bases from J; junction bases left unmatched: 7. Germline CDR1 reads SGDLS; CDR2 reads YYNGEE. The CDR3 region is CASSVVSGGAETQYF. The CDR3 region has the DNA TGTGCCAGCAGCGTAGTTTCAGGGGGAGCGGAGACCCAGTACTTC.

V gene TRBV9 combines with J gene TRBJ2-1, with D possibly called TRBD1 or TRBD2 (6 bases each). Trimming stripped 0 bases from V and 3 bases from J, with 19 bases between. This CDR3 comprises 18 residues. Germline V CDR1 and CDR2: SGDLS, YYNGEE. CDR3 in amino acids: CASSVGIGGLPDYNEQFF. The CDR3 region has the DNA TGTGCCAGCAGCGTAGGAATAGGGGGGCTTCCCGACTACAATGAGCAGTTCTTC.

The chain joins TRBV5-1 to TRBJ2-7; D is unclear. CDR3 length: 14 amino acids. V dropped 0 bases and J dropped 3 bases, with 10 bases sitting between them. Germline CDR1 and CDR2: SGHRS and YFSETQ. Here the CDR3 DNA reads TGCGCCAGCAGCTTGGAGGCTAGTAACTACGAGCAGTACTTC. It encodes CASSLEASNYEQYF.

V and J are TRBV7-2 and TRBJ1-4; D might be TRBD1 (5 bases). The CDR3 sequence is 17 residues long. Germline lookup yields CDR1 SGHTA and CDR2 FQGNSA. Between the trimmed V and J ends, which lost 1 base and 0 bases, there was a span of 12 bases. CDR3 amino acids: CASSLVGDPSTNEKLFF. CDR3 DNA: TGTGCCAGCAGCTTAGTTGGGGACCCCTCAACTAATGAAAAACTGTTTTTT.

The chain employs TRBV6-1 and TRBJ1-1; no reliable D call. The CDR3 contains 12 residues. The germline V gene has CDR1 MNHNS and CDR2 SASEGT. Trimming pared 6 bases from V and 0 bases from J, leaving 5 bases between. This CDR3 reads CASRSVNTEAFF. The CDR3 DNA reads TGTGCCAGCAGATCAGTGAACACTGAAGCTTTCTTT.

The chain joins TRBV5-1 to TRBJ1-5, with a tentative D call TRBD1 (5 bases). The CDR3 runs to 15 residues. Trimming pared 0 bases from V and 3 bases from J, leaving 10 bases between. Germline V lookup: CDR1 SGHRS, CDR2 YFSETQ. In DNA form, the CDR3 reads TGCGCCAGCAGCTTGGTTGGGGGAAACAATCAGCCCCAGCATTTT. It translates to CASSLVGGNNQPQHF.

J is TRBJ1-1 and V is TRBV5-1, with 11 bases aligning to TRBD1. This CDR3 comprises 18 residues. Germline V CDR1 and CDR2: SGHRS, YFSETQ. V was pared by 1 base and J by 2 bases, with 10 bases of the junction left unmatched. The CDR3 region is CASSLREPGQGVNTEAFF. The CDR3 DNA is TGCGCCAGCAGCTTGCGGGAACCGGGACAGGGGGTTAACACTGAAGCTTTCTTT.

Here the CDR3 DNA reads TGTGCCAGTAGTATTGGCGGGGGGACCGAAGAGCAGTTCTTC. This sequence encodes CASSIGGGTEEQFF. The genes are TRBV19 and TRBJ2-1; 8 bases line up with TRBD2. With V trimmed by 3 bases and J by 10 bases, 8 bases remained unmatched. The CDR3 has 14 residues. Per germline, CDR1 LNHDA and CDR2 SQIVND (reference sequence).

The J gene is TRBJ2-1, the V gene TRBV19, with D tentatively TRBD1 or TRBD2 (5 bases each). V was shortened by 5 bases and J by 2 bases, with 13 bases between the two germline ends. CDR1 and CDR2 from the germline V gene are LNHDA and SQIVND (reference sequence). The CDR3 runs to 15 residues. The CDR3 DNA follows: TGTGCCAGTAGTCGCTCCGGGACCCCCTACAATGAGCAGTTCTTC. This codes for CASSRSGTPYNEQFF.

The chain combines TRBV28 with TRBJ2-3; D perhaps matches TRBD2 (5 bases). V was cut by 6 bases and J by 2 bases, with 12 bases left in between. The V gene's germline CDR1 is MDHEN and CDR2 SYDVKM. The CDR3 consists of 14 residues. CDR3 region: CASRPSGFTDTQYF. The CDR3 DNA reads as TGTGCCAGCAGACCCAGCGGCTTCACAGATACGCAGTATTTT.

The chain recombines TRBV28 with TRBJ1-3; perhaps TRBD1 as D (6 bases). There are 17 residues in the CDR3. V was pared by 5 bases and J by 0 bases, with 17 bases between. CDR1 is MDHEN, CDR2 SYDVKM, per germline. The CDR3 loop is CASSAAGQSYSGNTIYF. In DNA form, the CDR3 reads TGTGCCAGCAGTGCCGCCGGACAGTCGTACTCTGGAAACACCATATATTTT.

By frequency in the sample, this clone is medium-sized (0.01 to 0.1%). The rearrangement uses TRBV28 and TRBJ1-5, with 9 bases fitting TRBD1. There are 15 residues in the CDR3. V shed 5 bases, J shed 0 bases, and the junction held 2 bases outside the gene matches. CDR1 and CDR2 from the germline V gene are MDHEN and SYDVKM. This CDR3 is CASSQQGASNQPQHF. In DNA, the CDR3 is TGTGCCAGCAGTCAACAGGGGGCTAGCAATCAGCCCCAGCATTTT.

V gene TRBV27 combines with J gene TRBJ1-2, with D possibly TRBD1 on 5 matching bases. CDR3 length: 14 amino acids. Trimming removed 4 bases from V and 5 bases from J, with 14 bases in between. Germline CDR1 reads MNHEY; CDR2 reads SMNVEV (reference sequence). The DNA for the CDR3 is TGTGCCAGCAGTTCGAACCGAAGGGGTTATGGCTACACCTTC. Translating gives CASSSNRRGYGYTF.

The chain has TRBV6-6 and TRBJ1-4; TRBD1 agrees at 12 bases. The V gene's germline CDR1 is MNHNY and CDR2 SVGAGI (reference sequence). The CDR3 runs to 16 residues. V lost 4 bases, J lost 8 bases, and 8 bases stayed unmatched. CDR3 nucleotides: TGTGCCAGCAGTTGGGGGGACAGGGGGCATGGGGAAAAACTGTTTTTT. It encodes CASSWGDRGHGEKLFF.